Listed here is a single T cell receptor (beta chain). The data were produced by immunoSEQ multiplex PCR, yet TCRdb's version contains in-frame clones alone and is incomplete. Of 80,000 to 95,000 clones detected, about 90% appear once; the ten largest clones hold about 0.27%. These data are taken from a study of technical replicates of blood from a handful of donors. The sample was T cells isolated from PBMCs. This TCR came from a human donor in good health.

The CDR3 DNA reads TGTGCCAACTACGACAGGACCAACTATGGCTACACCTTC. Translation gives CANYDRTNYGYTF. The V and J genes are TRBV30 and TRBJ1-2, with D perhaps TRBD1 (6 bases). CDR3 length: 13 amino acids. V gave up 8 bases and J gave up 2 bases, with 15 bases separating them. Germline loops: CDR1 GTSNPN, CDR2 SVGIG (reference sequence).